This T cell receptor beta chain derives from a study of blood T cell repertoires in COVID-19 (dated by TCRdb to the early 2020s). General notes on the study: The collaborator samples originated in the United States, Italy and Spain and spanned the acute and convalescent phases of COVID-19. The prospective study material was composed of cDNA or gDNA derived from T cells, B-cell-depleted T cells, or PBMCs. Deeply sampled blood TCRbeta repertoires from subjects exposed to, actively infected with, or recovered from COVID-19 were included in the dataset. The repertoires were released in a freely available public database intended as a resource for research on the immune response to SARS-CoV-2. The samples were drawn from the first 160 participants of the ongoing ImmuneRACE study and from over a thousand subjects provided by 6 global collaborators. Sample metadata almost always included a de-identified subject ID, COVID-19 status, age in years and sex. Where available, HLA class I and class II types were obtained from metadata supplied by the sample provider rather than from assay-based typing. Study-wide findings and limitations: The quantity of clinical and demographic metadata differed by source and by participant and was supplied without curation.

With respect to this clone: Its antigen is not yet known. The record has no base qualities; no much larger clone is one base away.

Trimming costs V 2 bases and J 4 bases, and their ends lie 23 bases apart. The germline V gene yields SGDLS for CDR1 and YYNGEE for CDR2. The CDR3, from cysteine to phenylalanine, totals 18 residues. The DNA shown is the 54-base CDR3, in frame from base 1. The immunoSEQ Assay, a bias-controlled multiplex PCR, was used to amplify TCRbeta CDR3 regions from genomic DNA. The original methods were these. The number of nucleated cells in each sample was estimated by amplification of reference gene primers within the assay. Sequence reads were collapsed and filtered to measure the absolute abundance of every unique TCRbeta CDR3 rearrangement. Productive Simpson clonality was computed per sample as the square root of Simpson's diversity index over productive rearrangements. What TCRdb holds here is the immuneACCESS table cut down to in-frame rearrangements. Part of the clones is not present; checked against another copy, under half of the missing clones reflect an unresolved V gene, and the others are unexplained. That table supplies the V and J calls and clone size; D and trimming were determined from the DNA. Present in this sample are nearly 350,000 clones, 90% to 95% of which were seen just once. Roughly 3% of the sample goes to the ten largest clones.

Samples from volunteer blood donors who had recovered from COVID-19 were contributed by a second Seattle source. Each collaborating institution followed its own protocols to collect whole blood in K2EDTA tubes. Collaborator samples were shipped for TCRbeta analysis as frozen whole blood, isolated PBMCs, or DNA extracted from either sample type. The sequenced material came from peripheral blood. The sequence derives from a woman in her late teens or twenties who had recovered from COVID-19. In this chain, TRBV9 is recombined with TRBJ2-3; 6 matching bases give a weak D call of TRBD1. In nucleotide form, the sequence is TGTGCCAGCAGCGTGTTCGGGACACCAGGTTGGAACTCAGATACGCAGTATTTT. It specifies CASSVFGTPGWNSDTQYF.